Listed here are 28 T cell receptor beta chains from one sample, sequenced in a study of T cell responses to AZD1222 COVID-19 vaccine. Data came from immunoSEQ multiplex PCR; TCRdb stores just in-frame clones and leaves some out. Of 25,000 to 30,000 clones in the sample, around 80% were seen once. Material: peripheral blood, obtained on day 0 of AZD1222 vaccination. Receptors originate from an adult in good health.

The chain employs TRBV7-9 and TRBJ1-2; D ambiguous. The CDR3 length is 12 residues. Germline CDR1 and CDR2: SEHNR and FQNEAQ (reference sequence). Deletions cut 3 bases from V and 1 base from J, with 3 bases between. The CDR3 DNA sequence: TGTGCCAGCAGCTTTCGTAACTATGGCTACACCTTC. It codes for CASSFRNYGYTF.

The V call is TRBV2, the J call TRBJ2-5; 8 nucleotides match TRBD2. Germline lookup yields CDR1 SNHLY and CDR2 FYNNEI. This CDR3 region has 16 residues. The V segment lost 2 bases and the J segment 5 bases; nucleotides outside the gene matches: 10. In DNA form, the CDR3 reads TGTGCCAGCAGTGAAATCGGGGCGGGGGGTCTGGAGACCCAGTACTTC. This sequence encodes CASSEIGAGGLETQYF. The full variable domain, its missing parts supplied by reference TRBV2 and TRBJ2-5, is EPEVTQTPSHQVTQMGQEVILRCVPISNHLYFYWYRQILGQKVEFLVSFYNNEISEKSEIFDDQFSVERPDGSNFTLKIRSTKLEDSAMYFCASSEIGAGGLETQYFGPGTRLLVL.

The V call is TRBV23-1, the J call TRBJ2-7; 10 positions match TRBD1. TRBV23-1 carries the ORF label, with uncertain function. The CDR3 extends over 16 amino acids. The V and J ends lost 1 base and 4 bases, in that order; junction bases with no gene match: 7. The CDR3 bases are TGCGCCAGCAGTCAATGGGTAGGGACAGGGGTATACGAGCAGTACGTC. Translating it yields CASSQWVGTGVYEQYV.

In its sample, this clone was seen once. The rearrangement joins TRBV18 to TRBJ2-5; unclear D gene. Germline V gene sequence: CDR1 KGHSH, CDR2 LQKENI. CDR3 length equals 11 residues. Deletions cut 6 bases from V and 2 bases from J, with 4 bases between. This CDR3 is CASSQQETQYF. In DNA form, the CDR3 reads TGTGCCAGCTCCCAGCAAGAGACCCAGTACTTC.

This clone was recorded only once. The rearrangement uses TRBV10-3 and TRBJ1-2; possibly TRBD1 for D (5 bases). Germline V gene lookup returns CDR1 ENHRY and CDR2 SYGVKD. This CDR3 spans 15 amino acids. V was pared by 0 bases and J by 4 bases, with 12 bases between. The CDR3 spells CAISESAGPAYGYTF. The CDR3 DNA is TGTGCCATCAGTGAGTCGGCAGGGCCCGCCTATGGCTACACCTTC.

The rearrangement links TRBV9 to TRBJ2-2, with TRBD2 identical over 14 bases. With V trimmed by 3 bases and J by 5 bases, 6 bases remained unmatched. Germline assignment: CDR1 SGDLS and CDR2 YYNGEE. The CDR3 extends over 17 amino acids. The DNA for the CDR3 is TGTGCCAGCAGCGGACCGACTAGCGGGAGGGGAACCGGGGAGCTGTTTTTT. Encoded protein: CASSGPTSGRGTGELFF. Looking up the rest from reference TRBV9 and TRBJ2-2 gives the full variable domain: DSGVTQTPKHLITATGQRVTLRCSPRSGDLSVYWYQQSLDQGLQFLIQYYNGEERAKGNILERFSAQQFPDLHSELNLSSLELGDSALYFCASSGPTSGRGTGELFFGEGSRLTVL.

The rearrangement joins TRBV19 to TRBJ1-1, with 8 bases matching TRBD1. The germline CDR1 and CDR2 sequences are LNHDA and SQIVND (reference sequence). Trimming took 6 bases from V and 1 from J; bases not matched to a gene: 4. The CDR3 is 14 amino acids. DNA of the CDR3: TGTGCCAGTAGACGACAGGGGCAGAACACTGAAGCTTTCTTT. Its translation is CASRRQGQNTEAFF.

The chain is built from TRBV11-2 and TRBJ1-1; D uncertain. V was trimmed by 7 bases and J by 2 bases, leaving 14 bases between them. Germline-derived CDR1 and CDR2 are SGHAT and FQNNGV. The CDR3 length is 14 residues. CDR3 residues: CASNLGRHNTEAFF. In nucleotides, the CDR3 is TGTGCCAGCAACTTGGGCAGACACAACACTGAAGCTTTCTTT.

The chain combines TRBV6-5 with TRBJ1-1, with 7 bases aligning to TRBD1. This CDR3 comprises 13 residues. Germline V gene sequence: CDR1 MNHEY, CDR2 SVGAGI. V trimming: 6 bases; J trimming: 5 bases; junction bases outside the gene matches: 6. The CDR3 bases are TGTGCCAGCAGGAGACAGGGTAGGACTGAAGCTTTCTTT. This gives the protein CASRRQGRTEAFF.

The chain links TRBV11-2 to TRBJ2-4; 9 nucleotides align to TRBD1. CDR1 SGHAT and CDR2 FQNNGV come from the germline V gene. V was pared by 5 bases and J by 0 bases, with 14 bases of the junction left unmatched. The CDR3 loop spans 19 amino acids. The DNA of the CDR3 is TGTGCCAGCAGCGTTGCCGGGACAGGGCAACCTTTAGCCAAAAACATTCAGTACTTC. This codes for CASSVAGTGQPLAKNIQYF.

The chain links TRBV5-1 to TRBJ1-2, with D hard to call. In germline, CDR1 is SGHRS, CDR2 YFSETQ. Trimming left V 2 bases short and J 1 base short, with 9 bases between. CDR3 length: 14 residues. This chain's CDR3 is CASSLGRSNYGYTF. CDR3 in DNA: TGCGCCAGCAGCTTAGGCAGAAGTAACTATGGCTACACCTTC.

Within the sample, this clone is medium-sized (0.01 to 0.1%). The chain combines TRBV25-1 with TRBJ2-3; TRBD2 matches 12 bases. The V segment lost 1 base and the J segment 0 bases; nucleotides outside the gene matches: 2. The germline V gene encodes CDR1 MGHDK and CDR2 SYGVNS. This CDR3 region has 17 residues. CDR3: CASSEWGTSGSTDTQYF. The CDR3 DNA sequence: TGTGCCAGCAGTGAATGGGGGACTAGCGGGAGCACAGATACGCAGTATTTT.

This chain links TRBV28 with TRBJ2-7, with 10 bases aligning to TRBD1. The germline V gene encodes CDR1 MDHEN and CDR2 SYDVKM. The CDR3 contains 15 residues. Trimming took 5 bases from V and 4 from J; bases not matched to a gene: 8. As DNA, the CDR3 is TGTGCCAGCAGTCAACAACGACAGGGGGCGTACGAGCAGTACGTC. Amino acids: CASSQQRQGAYEQYV.

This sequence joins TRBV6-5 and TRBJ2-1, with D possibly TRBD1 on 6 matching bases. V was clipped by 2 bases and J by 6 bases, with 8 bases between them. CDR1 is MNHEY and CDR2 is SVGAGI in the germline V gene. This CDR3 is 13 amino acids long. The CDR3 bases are TGTGCCAGCAGTTACGGGACACTCAATGAGCAGTTCTTC. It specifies CASSYGTLNEQFF.

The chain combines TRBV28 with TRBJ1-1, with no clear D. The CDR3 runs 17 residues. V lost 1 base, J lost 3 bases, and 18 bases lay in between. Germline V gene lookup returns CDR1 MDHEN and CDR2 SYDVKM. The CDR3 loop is CASSLSVGNVKDTEAFF. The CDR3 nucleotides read TGTGCCAGCAGTTTATCAGTGGGCAATGTTAAGGACACTGAAGCTTTCTTT.

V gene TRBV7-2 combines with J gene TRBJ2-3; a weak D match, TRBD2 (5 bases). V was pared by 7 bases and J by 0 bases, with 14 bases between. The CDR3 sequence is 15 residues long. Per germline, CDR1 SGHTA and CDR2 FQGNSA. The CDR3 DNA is TGTGCCAGCACTCTGGGTGGCGGGAGCACAGATACGCAGTATTTT. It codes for CASTLGGGSTDTQYF.

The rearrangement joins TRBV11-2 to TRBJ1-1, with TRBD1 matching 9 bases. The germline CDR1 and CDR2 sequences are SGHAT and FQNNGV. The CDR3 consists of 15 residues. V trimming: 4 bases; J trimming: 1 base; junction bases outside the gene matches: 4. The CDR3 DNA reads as TGTGCCAGCAGCTCGCGACAGGGGGGGAACACTGAAGCTTTCTTT. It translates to CASSSRQGGNTEAFF.

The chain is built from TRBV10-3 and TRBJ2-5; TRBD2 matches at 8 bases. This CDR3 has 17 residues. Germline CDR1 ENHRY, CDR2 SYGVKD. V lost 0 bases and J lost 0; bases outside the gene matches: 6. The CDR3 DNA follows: TGTGCCATCAGTGAGTCGGAGGACGGGGGGGACCAAGAGACCCAGTACTTC. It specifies CAISESEDGGDQETQYF.

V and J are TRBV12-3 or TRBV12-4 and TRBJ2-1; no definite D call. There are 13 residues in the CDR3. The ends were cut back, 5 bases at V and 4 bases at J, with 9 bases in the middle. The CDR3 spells CASSRSSYNEQFF. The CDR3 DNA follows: TGTGCCAGCAGTCGGTCCTCATACAATGAGCAGTTCTTC.

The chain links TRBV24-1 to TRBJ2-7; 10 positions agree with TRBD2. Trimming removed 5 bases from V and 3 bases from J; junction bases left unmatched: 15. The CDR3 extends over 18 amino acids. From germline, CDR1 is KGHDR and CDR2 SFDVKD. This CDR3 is CATSVPKASGGAIYEQYF. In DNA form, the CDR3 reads TGTGCCACCAGTGTCCCCAAGGCCAGCGGGGGGGCGATCTACGAGCAGTACTTC.

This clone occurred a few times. CDR3 protein: CASSQVTRRVDTGELFF. The CDR3 DNA follows: TGTGCCAGCAGCCAAGTCACCAGGCGGGTCGACACCGGGGAGCTGTTTTTT. The rearrangement links TRBV4-2 to TRBJ2-2; tentative D call: TRBD2 (5 bases). CDR3 length: 17 residues. Germline V gene data show CDR1 as LGHNA and CDR2 as YNFKEQ. Deletions cut 1 base from V and 3 bases from J, with 15 bases between.

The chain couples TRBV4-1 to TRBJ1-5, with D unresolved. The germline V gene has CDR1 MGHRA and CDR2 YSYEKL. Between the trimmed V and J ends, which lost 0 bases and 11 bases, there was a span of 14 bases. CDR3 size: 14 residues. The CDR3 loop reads CASSQDWPRVAQHF. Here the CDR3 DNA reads TGCGCCAGCAGCCAAGATTGGCCCCGGGTTGCCCAGCATTTT.

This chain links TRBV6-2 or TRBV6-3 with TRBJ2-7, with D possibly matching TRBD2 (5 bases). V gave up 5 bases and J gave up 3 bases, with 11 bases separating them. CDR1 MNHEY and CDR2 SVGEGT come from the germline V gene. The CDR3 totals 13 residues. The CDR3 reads CASSRGFFYEQYV. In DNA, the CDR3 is TGTGCCAGCAGTCGAGGGTTCTTCTACGAGCAGTACGTC.

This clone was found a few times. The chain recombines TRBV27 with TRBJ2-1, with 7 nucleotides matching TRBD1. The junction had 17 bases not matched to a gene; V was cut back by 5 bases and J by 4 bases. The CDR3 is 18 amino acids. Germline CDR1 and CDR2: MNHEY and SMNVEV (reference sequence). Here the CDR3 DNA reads TGTGCCAGCAGTCCGGGACAGTACCCTTATAGGGGATACAATGAGCAGTTCTTC. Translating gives CASSPGQYPYRGYNEQFF.

The CDR3 DNA sequence: TGTGCCAGCAGCTTACGGTTGGGTAGCGGGAGGGCCTTAAGGAACAATGAGCAGTTCTTC. This translates into CASSLRLGSGRALRNNEQFF. The chain links TRBV7-8 to TRBJ2-1; 11 bases fit TRBD2. Trimming cost V 2 bases and J 5 bases; bases outside gene matches: 17. CDR1 is SGHVS and CDR2 is FQNEAQ in the germline V gene. The CDR3 covers 20 residues.

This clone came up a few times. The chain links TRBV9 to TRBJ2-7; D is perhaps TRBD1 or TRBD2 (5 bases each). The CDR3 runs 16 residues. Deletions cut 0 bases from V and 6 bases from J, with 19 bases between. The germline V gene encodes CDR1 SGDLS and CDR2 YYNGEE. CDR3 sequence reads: CASSVGGEIRRGEQYF. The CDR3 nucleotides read TGTGCCAGCAGCGTAGGAGGGGAAATAAGACGGGGCGAGCAGTACTTC.

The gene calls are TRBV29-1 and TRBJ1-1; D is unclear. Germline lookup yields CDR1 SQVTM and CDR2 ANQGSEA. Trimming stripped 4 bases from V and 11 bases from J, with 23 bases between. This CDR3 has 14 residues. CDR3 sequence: CSVVFRIGTSEAFF. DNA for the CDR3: TGCAGCGTTGTTTTCCGTATCGGTACCTCGGAGGCTTTCTTT.

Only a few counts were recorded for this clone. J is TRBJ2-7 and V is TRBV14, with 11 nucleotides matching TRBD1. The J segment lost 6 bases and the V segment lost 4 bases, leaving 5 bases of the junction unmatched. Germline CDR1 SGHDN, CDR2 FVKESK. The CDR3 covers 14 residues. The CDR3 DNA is TGTGCCAGCAGCCCTCGGACAGGGGGCTTCGAGCAGTACTTC. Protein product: CASSPRTGGFEQYF.